Described below is a single TCR beta chain sequence and its context. This sample is part of a study of T cell changes during pregnancy in multiple sclerosis. Measured with immunoSEQ multiplex PCR; TCRdb has only the in-frame clones, and not every one. Here the sample spans about 86,000 clones, approximately 89% being singletons. Trimming took 1 base from V and 3 from J, leaving 10 bases between them. Germline-derived CDR1 and CDR2 are SGHNT and YENEEA. The CDR3 covers 14 residues. Sequencing used peripheral blood, obtained in the first trimester of pregnancy. The origin of this receptor is a female donor in good health, enrolled as a control in a pregnancy study. The chain couples TRBV11-3 to TRBJ2-7, with D possibly matching TRBD1 (5 bases). Here the CDR3 reads CASSLGTKSYEQYF. DNA of the CDR3: TGTGCCAGCAGCTTAGGGACAAAGAGCTACGAGCAGTACTTC.